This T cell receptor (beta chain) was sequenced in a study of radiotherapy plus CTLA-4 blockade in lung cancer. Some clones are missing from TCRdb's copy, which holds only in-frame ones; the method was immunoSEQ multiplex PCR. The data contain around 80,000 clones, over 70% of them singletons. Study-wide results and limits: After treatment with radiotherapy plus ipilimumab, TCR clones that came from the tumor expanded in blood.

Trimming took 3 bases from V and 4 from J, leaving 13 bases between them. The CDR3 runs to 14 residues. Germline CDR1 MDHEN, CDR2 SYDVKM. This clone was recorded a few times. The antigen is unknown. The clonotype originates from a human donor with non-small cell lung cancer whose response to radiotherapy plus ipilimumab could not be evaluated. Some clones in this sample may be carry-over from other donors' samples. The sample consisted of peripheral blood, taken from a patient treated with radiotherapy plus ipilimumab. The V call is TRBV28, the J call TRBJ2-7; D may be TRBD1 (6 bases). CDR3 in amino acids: CASSFPGQLYEQYF. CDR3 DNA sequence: TGTGCCAGCAGTTTCCCGGGACAACTTTACGAGCAGTACTTC. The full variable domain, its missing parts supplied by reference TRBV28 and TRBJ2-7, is DVKVTQSSRYLVKRTGEKVFLECVQDMDHENMFWYRQDPGLGLRLIYFSYDVKMKEKGDIPEGYSVSREKKERFSLILESASTNQTSMYLCASSFPGQLYEQYFGPGTRLTVT.